This T cell receptor beta chain was sequenced in a study of CD8 T cells in ankylosing spondylitis. The study, taken as a whole, reports: Roughly eight highly homologous variants made up a TCR beta motif, and this motif appeared characteristic of ankylosing spondylitis blood.

The CDR3 is 16 amino acids. CDR1 and CDR2 (germline): SGHAT, FQNNGV. V dropped 1 base and J dropped 3 bases, with 16 bases sitting between them. A remark on this clonotype: The antigen is unknown.

From the 5' RACE reads, TCRdb called clonotypes with MiXCR, one entry per CDR3 protein. The sample includes fewer than 750,000 distinct CDR3 sequences, over 15% of them seen just once. J is TRBJ2-7 and V is TRBV11-2; D assignment may be TRBD1 or TRBD2 (6 bases each). The clonotype was recovered from a male donor with ankylosing spondylitis. The sample consisted of blood, either unsorted or a sorted T cell fraction (not recorded which). The CDR3 loop is CASSLVYGGQNYEQYF. In DNA, the CDR3 is TGTGCCAGCAGCTTAGTTTATGGGGGGCAGAACTACGAGCAGTACTTC.